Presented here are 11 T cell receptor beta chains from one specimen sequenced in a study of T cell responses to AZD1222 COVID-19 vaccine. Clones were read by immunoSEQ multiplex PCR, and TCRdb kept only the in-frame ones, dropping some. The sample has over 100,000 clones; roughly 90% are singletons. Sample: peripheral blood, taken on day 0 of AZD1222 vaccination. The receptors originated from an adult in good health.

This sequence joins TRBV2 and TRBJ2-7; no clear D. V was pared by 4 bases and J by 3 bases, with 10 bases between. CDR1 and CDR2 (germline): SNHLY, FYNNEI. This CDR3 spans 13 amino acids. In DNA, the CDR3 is TGTGCCAGCAGTGGTCTGGGGAACTACGAGCAGTACGTC. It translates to CASSGLGNYEQYV.

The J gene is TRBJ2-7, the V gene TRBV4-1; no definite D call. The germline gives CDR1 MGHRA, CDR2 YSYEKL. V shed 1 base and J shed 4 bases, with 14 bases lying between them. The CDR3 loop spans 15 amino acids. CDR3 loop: CASSQVNLVAYEQYF. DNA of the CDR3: TGCGCCAGCAGCCAAGTTAATCTTGTGGCTTACGAGCAGTACTTC.

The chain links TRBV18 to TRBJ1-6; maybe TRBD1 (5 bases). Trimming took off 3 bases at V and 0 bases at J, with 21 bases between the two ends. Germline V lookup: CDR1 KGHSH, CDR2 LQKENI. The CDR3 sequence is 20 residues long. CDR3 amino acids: CASSPDRIAPTSSYNSPLHF. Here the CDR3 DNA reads TGTGCCAGCTCACCCGACAGAATAGCCCCAACAAGCTCCTATAATTCACCCCTCCACTTT.

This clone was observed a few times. Here the CDR3 reads CASSSRDLVNYGYTF. In DNA, the CDR3 is TGTGCCAGTAGTTCCAGGGATTTGGTTAACTATGGCTACACCTTC. The rearrangement links TRBV19 to TRBJ1-2; D possibly corresponds to TRBD1 (5 bases). V lost 5 bases and J 1 base, leaving 14 bases between the germline ends. The CDR3 covers 15 residues. Germline CDR1 and CDR2: LNHDA and SQIVND (reference sequence). Complete variable domain (other parts from reference TRBV19 and TRBJ1-2): DGGITQSPKYLFRKEGQNVTLSCEQNLNHDAMYWYRQDPGQGLRLIYYSQIVNDFQKGDIAEGYSVSREKKESFPLTVTSAQKNPTAFYLCASSSRDLVNYGYTFGSGTRLTVV.

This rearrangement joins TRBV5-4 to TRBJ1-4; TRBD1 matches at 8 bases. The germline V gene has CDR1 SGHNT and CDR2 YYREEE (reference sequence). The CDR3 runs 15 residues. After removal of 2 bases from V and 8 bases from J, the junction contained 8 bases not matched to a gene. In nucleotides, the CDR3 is TGTGCCAGCAGCTTAAAGACAGGGGATCAAGAAAAACTGTTTTTT. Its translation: CASSLKTGDQEKLFF. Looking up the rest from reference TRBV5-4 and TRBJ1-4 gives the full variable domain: ETGVTQSPTHLIKTRGQQVTLRCSSQSGHNTVSWYQQALGQGPQFIFQYYREEENGRGNFPPRFSGLQFPNYSSELNVNALELDDSALYLCASSLKTGDQEKLFFGSGTQLSVL.

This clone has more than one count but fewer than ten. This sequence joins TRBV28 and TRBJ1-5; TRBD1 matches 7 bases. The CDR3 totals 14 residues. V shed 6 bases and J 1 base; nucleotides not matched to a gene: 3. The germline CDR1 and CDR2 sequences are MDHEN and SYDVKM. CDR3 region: CASRTQGSNQPQHF. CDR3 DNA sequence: TGTGCCAGCAGAACACAGGGGAGCAATCAGCCCCAGCATTTT.

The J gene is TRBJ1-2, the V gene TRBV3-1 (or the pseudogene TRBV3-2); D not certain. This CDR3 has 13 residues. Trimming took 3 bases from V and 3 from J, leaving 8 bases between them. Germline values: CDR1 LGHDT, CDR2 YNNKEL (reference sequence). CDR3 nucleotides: TGTGCCAGCAGCCAGATTGCCGACTATGGCTACACCTTC. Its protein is CASSQIADYGYTF.

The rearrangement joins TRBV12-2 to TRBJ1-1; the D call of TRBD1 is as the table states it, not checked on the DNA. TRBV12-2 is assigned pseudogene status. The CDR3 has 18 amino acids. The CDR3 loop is CASRLEGLRDRGWTEAFF. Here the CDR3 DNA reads TGTGCAAGTCGCTTAGAGGGGCTCCGGGACAGGGGTTGGACTGAAGCTTTCTTT.

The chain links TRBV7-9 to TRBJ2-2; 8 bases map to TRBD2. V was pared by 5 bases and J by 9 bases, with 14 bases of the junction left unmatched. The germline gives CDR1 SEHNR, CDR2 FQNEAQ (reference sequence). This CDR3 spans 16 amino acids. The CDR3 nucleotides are TGTGCCAGCAGCCCCCGCGGTAGCGGGGAGACCCGGGAGCTGTTTTTT. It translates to CASSPRGSGETRELFF.

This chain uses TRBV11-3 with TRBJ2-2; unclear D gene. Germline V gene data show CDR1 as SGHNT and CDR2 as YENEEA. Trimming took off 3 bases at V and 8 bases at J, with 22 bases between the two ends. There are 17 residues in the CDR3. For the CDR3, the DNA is TGTGCCAGCAGCTTGGAGTTGAGTAGTCTTACCGGGGGGGAGCTGTTTTTT. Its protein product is CASSLELSSLTGGELFF.

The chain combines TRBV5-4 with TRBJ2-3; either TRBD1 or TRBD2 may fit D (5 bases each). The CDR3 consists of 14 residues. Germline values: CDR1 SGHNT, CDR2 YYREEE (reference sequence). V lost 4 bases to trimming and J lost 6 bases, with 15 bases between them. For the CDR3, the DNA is TGTGCCAGCAGCCCCGGGACCTCTCGGGATACGCAGTATTTT. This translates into CASSPGTSRDTQYF.